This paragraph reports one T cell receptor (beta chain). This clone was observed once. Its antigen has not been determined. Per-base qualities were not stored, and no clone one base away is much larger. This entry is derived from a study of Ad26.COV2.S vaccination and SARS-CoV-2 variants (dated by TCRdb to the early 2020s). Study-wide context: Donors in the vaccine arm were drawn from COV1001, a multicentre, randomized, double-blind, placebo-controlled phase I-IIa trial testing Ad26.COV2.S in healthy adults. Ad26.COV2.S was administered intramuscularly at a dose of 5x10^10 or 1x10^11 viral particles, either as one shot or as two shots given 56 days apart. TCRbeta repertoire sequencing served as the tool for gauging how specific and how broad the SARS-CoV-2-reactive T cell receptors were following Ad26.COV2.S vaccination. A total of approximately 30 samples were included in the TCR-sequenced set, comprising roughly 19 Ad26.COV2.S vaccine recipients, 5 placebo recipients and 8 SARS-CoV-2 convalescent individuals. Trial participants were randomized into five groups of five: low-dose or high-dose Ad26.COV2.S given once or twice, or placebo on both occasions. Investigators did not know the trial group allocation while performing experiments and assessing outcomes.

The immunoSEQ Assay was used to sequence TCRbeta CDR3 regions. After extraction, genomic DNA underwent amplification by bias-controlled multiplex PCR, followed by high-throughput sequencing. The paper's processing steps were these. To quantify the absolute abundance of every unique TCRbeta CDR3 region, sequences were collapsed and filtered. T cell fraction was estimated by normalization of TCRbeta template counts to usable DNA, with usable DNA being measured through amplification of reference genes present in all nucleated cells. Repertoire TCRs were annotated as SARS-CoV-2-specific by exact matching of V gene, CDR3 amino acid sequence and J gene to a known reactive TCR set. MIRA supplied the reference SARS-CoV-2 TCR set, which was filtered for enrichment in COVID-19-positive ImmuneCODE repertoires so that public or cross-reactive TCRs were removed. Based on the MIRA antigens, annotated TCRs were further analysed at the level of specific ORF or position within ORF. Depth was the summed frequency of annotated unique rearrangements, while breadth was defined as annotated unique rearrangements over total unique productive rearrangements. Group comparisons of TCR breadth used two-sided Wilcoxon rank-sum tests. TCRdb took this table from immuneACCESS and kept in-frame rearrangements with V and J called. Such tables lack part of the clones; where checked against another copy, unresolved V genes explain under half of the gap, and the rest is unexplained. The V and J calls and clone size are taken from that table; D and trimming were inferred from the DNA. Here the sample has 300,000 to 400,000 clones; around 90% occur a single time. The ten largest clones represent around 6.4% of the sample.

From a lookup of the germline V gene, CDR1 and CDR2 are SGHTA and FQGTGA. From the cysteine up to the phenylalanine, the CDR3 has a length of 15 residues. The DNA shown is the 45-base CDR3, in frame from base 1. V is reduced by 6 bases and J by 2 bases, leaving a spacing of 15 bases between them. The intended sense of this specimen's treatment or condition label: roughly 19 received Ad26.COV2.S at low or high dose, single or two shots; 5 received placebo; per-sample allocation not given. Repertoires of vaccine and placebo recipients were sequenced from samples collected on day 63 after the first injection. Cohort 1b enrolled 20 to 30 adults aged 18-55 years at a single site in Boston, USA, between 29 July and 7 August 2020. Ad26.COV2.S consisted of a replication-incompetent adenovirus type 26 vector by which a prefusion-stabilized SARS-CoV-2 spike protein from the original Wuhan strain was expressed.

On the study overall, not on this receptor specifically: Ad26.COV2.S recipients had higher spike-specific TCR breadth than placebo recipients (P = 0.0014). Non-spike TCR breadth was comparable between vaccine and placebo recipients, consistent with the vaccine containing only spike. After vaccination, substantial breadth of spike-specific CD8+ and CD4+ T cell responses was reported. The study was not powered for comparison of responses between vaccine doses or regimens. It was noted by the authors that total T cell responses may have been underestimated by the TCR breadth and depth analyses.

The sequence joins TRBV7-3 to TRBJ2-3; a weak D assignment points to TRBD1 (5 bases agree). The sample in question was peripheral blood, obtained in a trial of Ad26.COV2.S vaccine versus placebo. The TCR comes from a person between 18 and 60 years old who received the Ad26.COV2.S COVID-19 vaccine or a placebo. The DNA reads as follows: TGTGCCAGCAGGGCCGACAGCTTGTACACAGATACGCAGTATTTT. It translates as CASRADSLYTDTQYF.